This entry features one T cell receptor (beta chain) sequence. The sample is drawn from a study of blood T cell repertoires in COVID-19. Background on the study: Donors in the United States, Italy and Spain gave samples during acute or convalescent COVID-19.

In the authors' methods: By means of reference gene primer amplification, nucleated cell counts were estimated. Measured with immunoSEQ multiplex PCR; TCRdb has only the in-frame clones, and not every one. V, J and clone size are those of that table, while D and trimming were read from the DNA. The data show approximately 480,000 clones, roughly 87% seen once. CDR1 is MNHEY and CDR2 is SVGAGI in the germline V gene. The CDR3 is 13 residues long. The V end was cut by 6 bases, the J end by 7 bases, with 13 bases between. While infection was still active, Seattle patients were enrolled and then followed longitudinally.

The rearrangement joins TRBV6-5 to TRBJ1-5; D may be TRBD1 (5 bases). Sequencing was done on a sample of peripheral blood. The source is a young man with COVID-19, enrolled during active disease. CDR3 sequence: CASRTVRGQPQHF. The DNA for the CDR3 is TGTGCCAGCAGGACCGTACGGGGGCAGCCCCAGCATTTT.